The 24 T cell receptor beta chains below all came from one sample that was sequenced in a study of human T cells and chemical hapten exposure. TCRdb processed the RACE reads anew with MiXCR; each CDR3 protein has one entry. The sample carries 65,000 or so distinct CDR3 sequences, 5.5% to 7.5% recorded once. Documented time point: healthy volunteer bleed at 6 weeks. Total RNA was extracted from unfractionated whole blood. Sequenced material: whole blood. The source is a female donor in good health. Some clones in this sample may be carry-over from other donors' samples.

This clonotype came up a few times. The chain uses TRBV5-6 and TRBJ2-3; no clear D gene. Germline CDR1 is SGHDT and CDR2 is YYEEEE. Trimming took 5 bases from V and 2 from J, leaving 12 bases between them. This CDR3 region has 14 residues. Here the CDR3 reads CASSSPVPTDTQYF. The CDR3 DNA reads as TGTGCCAGCAGTTCCCCGGTCCCCACAGATACGCAGTATTTT.

This clonotype was observed many times. V is TRBV3-1 and J is TRBJ1-1; unclear D gene. Germline CDR1 reads LGHDT; CDR2 reads YNNKEL (reference sequence). The V and J ends lost 4 bases and 1 base respectively, with 13 bases between them. This CDR3 is 15 amino acids long. DNA of the CDR3: TGTGCCAGCAGCCCCGGTGGGCTAAAGAACACTGAAGCTTTCTTT. Translating gives CASSPGGLKNTEAFF.

This chain uses TRBV4-2 with TRBJ2-3, with 11 positions matching TRBD2. With V trimmed by 1 base and J by 0 bases, 3 bases remained unmatched. CDR1 is LGHNA and CDR2 is YNFKEQ in the germline V gene. The CDR3 covers 17 residues. CDR3 coding DNA: TGTGCCAGCAGCCAAGCCGGGACTAGCGGAAGCACAGATACGCAGTATTTT. This translates into CASSQAGTSGSTDTQYF.

This clonotype was seen a handful of times. The chain is built from TRBV5-1 and TRBJ2-5; D ambiguous. CDR3 length equals 13 residues. Trimming removed 6 bases at V and 2 bases at J, with 11 bases between. In germline, CDR1 is SGHRS, CDR2 YFSETQ. For the CDR3, the DNA is TGCGCCAGCATGAAGGAGCTGCAAGAGACCCAGTACTTC. This codes for CASMKELQETQYF.

This clonotype was picked up many times. The genes are TRBV28 and TRBJ2-1; 8 bases fit TRBD2. The V gene's germline CDR1 is MDHEN and CDR2 SYDVKM. Trimming at V came to 3 bases and at J to 16 bases, leaving 5 bases not matched to a gene. This CDR3 has 11 amino acids. The CDR3 nucleotides read TGTGCCAGCAGTTTGGCTAGCGGGTTATTCTTC. It encodes CASSLASGLFF.

V gene TRBV5-1 combines with J gene TRBJ2-6, with D unclear. Germline V gene data show CDR1 as SGHRS and CDR2 as YFSETQ. This CDR3 contains 13 residues. V shed 5 bases and J shed 4 bases, with 7 bases lying between them. In nucleotides, the CDR3 is TGCGCCAGCAGGTTACAGGGGGCCAACGTCCTGACTTTC. Its translation: CASRLQGANVLTF.

This clonotype was counted a few times. This sequence joins TRBV6-6 and TRBJ1-5; no clear D gene. The CDR3 is made up of 15 amino acids. Germline CDR1 reads MNHNY; CDR2 reads SVGAGI (reference sequence). Trimming cost V 2 bases and J 0 bases, with 8 bases left between them. The CDR3, as DNA: TGTGCCAGCAGTTACGGTGACTATAGCAATCAGCCCCAGCATTTT. As protein: CASSYGDYSNQPQHF.

This clonotype was seen ten or more times. The chain uses TRBV29-1 and TRBJ2-4; D is ambiguous. V was pared by 0 bases and J by 5 bases, with 14 bases between. The germline CDR1 and CDR2 sequences are SQVTM and ANQGSEA. The CDR3 loop spans 15 amino acids. CDR3 amino acids: CSVEDTLTPQNIQYF. The CDR3 coding sequence is TGCAGCGTTGAAGACACCCTAACGCCTCAAAACATTCAGTACTTC.

This clonotype was counted ten times or more. This chain connects TRBV5-1 to TRBJ2-7, with D possibly being TRBD1 (7 bases). Germline CDR1 and CDR2: SGHRS and YFSETQ. There are 14 residues in the CDR3. Trimming stripped 2 bases from V and 3 bases from J, with 12 bases between. CDR3 protein: CASSFRGVDYEQYF. DNA for the CDR3: TGCGCCAGCAGCTTCAGGGGGGTCGACTACGAGCAGTACTTC.

The rearrangement joins TRBV9 to TRBJ2-1, with 13 nucleotides matching TRBD2. The V gene end was trimmed by 3 bases and the J gene end by 9 bases; junction bases not matched to a gene: 6. This CDR3 is 15 amino acids long. Germline loops: CDR1 SGDLS, CDR2 YYNGEE. CDR3 in amino acids: CASSEGLAGTSEQFF. The CDR3 nucleotides are TGTGCCAGCAGCGAGGGACTAGCGGGGACCTCTGAGCAGTTCTTC.

The rearrangement uses TRBV6-5 and TRBJ1-6; TRBD1 is a possible D gene (6 bases). CDR1 is MNHEY, CDR2 SVGAGI, per germline. Trimming took off 5 bases at V and 10 bases at J, with 15 bases between the two ends. CDR3 length: 14 amino acids. CDR3 region: CASSATGLGSPLHF. For the CDR3, the DNA is TGTGCCAGCAGTGCTACAGGGTTGGGGTCACCCCTCCACTTT.

This clonotype was picked up many times. V and J are TRBV6-2 or TRBV6-3 and TRBJ1-2; 10 nucleotides line up with TRBD1. V was pared by 6 bases and J by 5 bases, with 3 bases of the junction left unmatched. CDR1 and CDR2 (germline): MNHEY, SVGEGT. The CDR3 is 13 residues long. The CDR3 bases are TGTGCCAGCAGCGGGACAGGGGAATATGGCTACACCTTC. Translation gives CASSGTGEYGYTF.

This clonotype was counted between two and nine times. The chain uses TRBV20-1 and TRBJ2-1, with TRBD2 matching 11 bases. CDR1 and CDR2 from the germline V gene are DFQATT and SNEGSKA (reference sequence). V lost 5 bases and J lost 6; bases outside the gene matches: 6. This CDR3 region has 14 residues. The CDR3 here is CSAVLAGVGNEQFF. CDR3 in DNA: TGCAGTGCTGTACTAGCGGGAGTGGGCAATGAGCAGTTCTTC.

This clonotype appeared a few times. V is TRBV10-2 and J is TRBJ2-5; the D is unclear. The V and J ends lost 5 bases and 5 bases respectively, with 9 bases between them. Looked up from germline, CDR1 is WSHSY and CDR2 is SAAADI. The CDR3 is made up of 12 amino acids. In nucleotides, the CDR3 is TGCGCCAGCAGTCTTCAGGAGGAGACCCAGTACTTC. Amino acid sequence: CASSLQEETQYF.

This clonotype has a handful of counts. V and J are TRBV28 and TRBJ2-1; D is perhaps TRBD1 or TRBD2 (5 bases each). Germline CDR1 and CDR2: MDHEN and SYDVKM. The CDR3 contains 17 residues. The V and J ends lost 4 bases and 1 base respectively, with 17 bases between them. The CDR3 bases are TGTGCCAGCAGTTCGGGGACCCAGGCCCAATCCTACAATGAGCAGTTCTTC. The encoded protein is CASSSGTQAQSYNEQFF. Full variable domain (rest looked up from reference TRBV28 and TRBJ2-1): DVKVTQSSRYLVKRTGEKVFLECVQDMDHENMFWYRQDPGLGLRLIYFSYDVKMKEKGDIPEGYSVSREKKERFSLILESASTNQTSMYLCASSSGTQAQSYNEQFFGPGTRLTVL.

Only a few counts were recorded for this clonotype. The rearrangement links TRBV3-1 to TRBJ1-5; D call uncertain. The CDR3 sequence is 13 residues long. Germline assignment: CDR1 LGHDT and CDR2 YNNKEL (reference sequence). Trimming cost V 3 bases and J 7 bases, with 10 bases left between them. DNA of the CDR3: TGTGCCAGCAGCCAGGGGAACGGGCAGCCCCAGCATTTT. Protein sequence: CASSQGNGQPQHF. The full variable domain, in which reference TRBV3-1 and TRBJ1-5 provide the parts outside the CDR3, is DTAVSQTPKYLVTQMGNDKSIKCEQNLGHDTMYWYKQDSKKFLKIMFSYNNKELIINETVPNRFSPKSPDKAHLNLHINSLELGDSAVYFCASSQGNGQPQHFGDGTRLSIL.

There are a few counts of this clonotype. The chain is built from TRBV24-1 and TRBJ2-3, with 11 positions matching TRBD1. The CDR3 covers 18 residues. Losses at the gene ends were 3 bases for V and 5 bases for J; bases not matched to a gene: 12. CDR1 is KGHDR, CDR2 SFDVKD, per germline. CDR3 amino acids: CATSDRGQDRGQEDTQYF. The DNA for the CDR3 is TGTGCCACCAGTGATAGGGGCCAGGACAGGGGGCAGGAAGATACGCAGTATTTT.

This clonotype has at least ten counts. The chain joins TRBV27 to TRBJ1-2; D is perhaps TRBD1 (5 bases). The CDR3 length is 13 residues. Trimming cost V 8 bases and J 4 bases, with 14 bases left between them. The germline V gene has CDR1 MNHEY and CDR2 SMNVEV (reference sequence). Written as DNA, the CDR3 is TGTGCCAGCGCCCCAGGAGGGGCCTATGGCTACACCTTC. Amino acid sequence: CASAPGGAYGYTF.

The rearrangement links TRBV20-1 to TRBJ2-3, with D tentatively TRBD2 (5 bases). V was pared by 2 bases and J by 0 bases, with 15 bases between. The CDR3 has 16 residues. Germline loops: CDR1 DFQATT, CDR2 SNEGSKA (reference sequence). Written as DNA, the CDR3 is TGCAGTGCTAGATTCCCCGGGATCACTAGCACAGATACGCAGTATTTT. It specifies CSARFPGITSTDTQYF.

This clonotype has just a few counts. The V gene is TRBV29-1, the J gene TRBJ1-1; D unresolved. The germline V and J ends were trimmed by 3 bases and 5 bases, with 10 bases remaining between them. Germline V gives CDR1 SQVTM, CDR2 ANQGSEA. The CDR3 consists of 12 residues. The CDR3: CSVEFWGTEAFF. CDR3 coding DNA: TGCAGCGTTGAGTTTTGGGGAACTGAAGCTTTCTTT.

Many counts were recorded for this clonotype. At one end the junction does not follow the germline gene, possibly because of a read error. The chain joins TRBV5-1 to TRBJ2-3; the match to TRBD2 covers 11 bases. Germline V lookup: CDR1 SGHRS, CDR2 YFSETQ. This CDR3 region has 18 residues. The CDR3 region has the DNA TGCGCAAGCACGGCGGGACTAGCGGAACCTTATTCCACAGATACGCAGTATTTT. Translated: CASTAGLAEPYSTDTQYF.

The chain combines TRBV19 with TRBJ1-2; a possible D gene is TRBD1 (6 bases). In germline, CDR1 is LNHDA, CDR2 SQIVND (reference sequence). The CDR3 sequence is 14 residues long. Trimming left V 3 bases short and J 7 bases short, with 15 bases between. CDR3 in DNA: TGTGCCAGTAGTATTCAGCCGGGGGCTGGTGGCTACACCTTC. It is translated as CASSIQPGAGGYTF. Based on the CDR3 plus reference TRBV19 and TRBJ1-2, the full variable domain is DGGITQSPKYLFRKEGQNVTLSCEQNLNHDAMYWYRQDPGQGLRLIYYSQIVNDFQKGDIAEGYSVSREKKESFPLTVTSAQKNPTAFYLCASSIQPGAGGYTFGSGTRLTVV.

The chain combines TRBV6-5 with TRBJ1-1; 7 bases agree with TRBD1. This CDR3 has 17 residues. The J segment lost 1 base and the V segment lost 0 bases, leaving 8 bases of the junction unmatched. CDR1 is MNHEY and CDR2 is SVGAGI in the germline V gene. The CDR3 DNA reads TGTGCCAGCAGTTACTCGTGGGACAGCGTACCGAACACTGAAGCTTTCTTT. As protein: CASSYSWDSVPNTEAFF.

This clonotype was seen repeatedly, ten times or more. The chain has TRBV6-2 or TRBV6-3 and TRBJ2-7; 9 bases line up with TRBD2. The CDR3 is 14 amino acids. The germline V gene has CDR1 MNHEY and CDR2 SVGEGT. Unmatched junction bases numbered 6, after V lost 4 bases and J lost 5 bases. CDR3 amino acids: CASSSWTSVHEQYF. Written as DNA, the CDR3 is TGTGCCAGCAGTTCGTGGACTAGCGTCCACGAGCAGTACTTC.